A single sample gave rise to the 24 T cell receptor beta chains below, sequenced in a study of blood T cell repertoires in COVID-19. TCRdb's copy holds only in-frame clones and misses some; the assay was immunoSEQ multiplex PCR. The sample consists of 200,000 to 250,000 clones, around 91% of them appearing once. Sequenced: peripheral blood. The origin of the receptors is a middle-aged woman with acute or convalescent COVID-19.

The V and J genes are TRBV11-2 and TRBJ2-2; 9 bases agree with TRBD1. From germline, CDR1 is SGHAT and CDR2 FQNNGV. J lost 6 bases, V lost 0 bases, and 5 bases had no gene match. The CDR3 runs 16 residues. The CDR3 region is CASSLDQTGGAGELFF. The CDR3 DNA sequence: TGTGCCAGCAGCTTAGATCAAACAGGGGGCGCCGGGGAGCTGTTTTTT.

This clone came up once. V usage is TRBV11-3 and J usage is TRBJ1-1, with a tentative D call TRBD1 (5 bases). Trimming removed 5 bases at V and 4 bases at J, with 11 bases between. CDR3 length: 13 amino acids. Per the germline V gene, CDR1 is SGHNT and CDR2 is YENEEA. The CDR3 sequence: CASSDPGGTEAFF. The CDR3 DNA reads as TGTGCCAGCAGCGATCCCGGGGGCACTGAAGCTTTCTTT.

The rearrangement joins TRBV19 to TRBJ2-2; 7 bases are shared with TRBD2. The germline gives CDR1 LNHDA, CDR2 SQIVND (reference sequence). There are 17 residues in the CDR3. V lost 10 bases and J lost 4; bases outside the gene matches: 18. CDR3 residues: CATSLGRGLGGTGELFF. The CDR3 nucleotides are TGTGCCACTTCCCTGGGGCGGGGGTTGGGAGGCACCGGGGAGCTGTTTTTT.

The DNA for the CDR3 is TGTGCCAGCAGTTACTCGAAACAGTCGAACTATGGCTACACCTTC. It specifies CASSYSKQSNYGYTF. V and J are TRBV6-5 and TRBJ1-2; no clear D. V was shortened by 0 bases and J by 2 bases, with 10 bases between the two germline ends. Germline values: CDR1 MNHEY, CDR2 SVGAGI. CDR3 length: 15 residues.

The chain employs TRBV27 and TRBJ1-5; maybe TRBD1 (5 bases). CDR1 is MNHEY, CDR2 SMNVEV, per germline (reference sequence). V lost 3 bases and J lost 7, with 16 bases in between. The CDR3 length is 15 residues. CDR3 loop: CASSLGRGFGQPQHF. In DNA, the CDR3 is TGTGCCAGCAGTTTGGGGCGGGGATTCGGGCAGCCCCAGCATTTT.

This clone was counted a single time. The chain joins TRBV6-2 or TRBV6-3 to TRBJ2-1; D may be TRBD1 (5 bases). The V gene's germline CDR1 is MNHEY and CDR2 SVGEGT. CDR3 length: 18 residues. V lost 0 bases to trimming and J lost 0 bases, with 15 bases between them. The CDR3 is CASSYSTRQPRSYNEQFF. In DNA, the CDR3 is TGTGCCAGCAGTTACTCCACCCGACAGCCCCGCTCCTACAATGAGCAGTTCTTC.

J is TRBJ1-3 and V is TRBV7-9, with D perhaps TRBD1 (5 bases). This CDR3 has 14 amino acids. In germline, CDR1 is SEHNR, CDR2 FQNEAQ (reference sequence). With 5 bases removed from V and 0 bases from J, the gap between germline ends came to 8 bases. The CDR3 DNA sequence: TGTGCCAGCAGCCAGACAGACTCTGGAAACACCATATATTTT. Encoded protein: CASSQTDSGNTIYF.

The rearrangement links TRBV12-3 or TRBV12-4 to TRBJ2-3; D unclear. This CDR3 spans 13 amino acids. The V end was cut by 3 bases, the J end by 0 bases, with 4 bases between. The chain's CDR3 is CASSFSSTDTQYF. CDR3 DNA: TGTGCCAGCAGTTTTTCTAGCACAGATACGCAGTATTTT.

V gene TRBV5-1 combines with J gene TRBJ1-2; D is uncertain. The ends were cut back, 3 bases at V and 7 bases at J, with 13 bases in the middle. Looked up from germline, CDR1 is SGHRS and CDR2 is YFSETQ. The CDR3 consists of 13 residues. Here the CDR3 DNA reads TGCGCCAGCAGCTCGCTCGCGACGGGTGGCTACACCTTC. As protein: CASSSLATGGYTF.

This clone appeared a few times. This chain connects TRBV6-1 to TRBJ2-6, with D possibly matching TRBD1 (6 bases). This CDR3 has 19 residues. The V gene's germline CDR1 is MNHNS and CDR2 SASEGT. V was clipped by 3 bases and J by 0 bases, with 18 bases between them. The CDR3 sequence: CASSDRQGFWGSGANVLTF. CDR3 coding DNA: TGTGCCAGCAGTGACCGCCAGGGGTTTTGGGGCTCTGGGGCCAACGTCCTGACTTTC.

The chain combines TRBV5-6 with TRBJ2-3; 12 bases are a match to TRBD1. The CDR3 sequence is 15 residues long. The ends lost 4 bases at V and 5 bases at J; junction bases unmatched: 5. In germline, CDR1 is SGHDT, CDR2 YYEEEE. The DNA for the CDR3 is TGTGCCAGCAGCGTGGGACAGGGGGCAGGAGATACGCAGTATTTT. It is translated as CASSVGQGAGDTQYF.

This clone was recorded once. The V call is TRBV10-3, the J call TRBJ2-5; a weak D match, TRBD1 (5 bases). The CDR3 is made up of 14 amino acids. Germline V gene lookup returns CDR1 ENHRY and CDR2 SYGVKD. The germline V and J ends were trimmed by 4 bases and 4 bases, with 13 bases remaining between them. CDR3 DNA sequence: TGTGCCATCAGTGTTGGCAGGGTGTCAGAGACCCAGTACTTC. It yields the protein CAISVGRVSETQYF.

The chain uses TRBV27 and TRBJ2-1; the match to TRBD2 covers 11 bases. V lost 5 bases and J lost 8; bases outside the gene matches: 8. In germline, CDR1 is MNHEY, CDR2 SMNVEV (reference sequence). CDR3 length equals 15 residues. The CDR3 nucleotides read TGTGCCAGCAGTCCTAGCGGGGGGCCCCTGTATGAGCAGTTCTTC. It specifies CASSPSGGPLYEQFF.

The rearrangement uses TRBV9 and TRBJ1-1, with D possibly matching TRBD1 (5 bases). V lost 7 bases and J 2 bases, leaving 12 bases between the germline ends. The CDR3 sequence is 13 residues long. CDR1 and CDR2 (germline): SGDLS, YYNGEE. The CDR3 protein is CASSNRPNTEAFF. CDR3 coding DNA: TGTGCCAGCTCGAACAGGCCTAACACTGAAGCTTTCTTT.

The CDR3 bases are TGTGCCAGCAGCTTCGGGGGGGGAATGAACACTGAAGCTTTCTTT. Translation: CASSFGGGMNTEAFF. The chain recombines TRBV5-4 with TRBJ1-1, with D possibly matching TRBD1 (5 bases). Per the germline V gene, CDR1 is SGHNT and CDR2 is YYREEE (reference sequence). The CDR3 is made up of 15 amino acids. The germline V and J ends were trimmed by 2 bases and 0 bases, with 11 bases remaining between them.

The chain carries TRBV2 and TRBJ1-6; D gene ambiguous. CDR1 SNHLY and CDR2 FYNNEI come from the germline V gene. Trimming shortened V by 1 base and J by 7 bases, and 8 bases separated the two germline ends. CDR3 size: 14 residues. The DNA of the CDR3 is TGTGCCAGCAGTGAAGGCAGGATGAATTCACCCCTCCACTTT. This encodes CASSEGRMNSPLHF.

This clone was seen a handful of times. V usage is TRBV19 and J usage is TRBJ1-5; 7 nucleotides agree with TRBD1. Germline V gene data show CDR1 as LNHDA and CDR2 as SQIVND (reference sequence). Trimming took 5 bases from V and 1 from J; bases not matched to a gene: 14. The CDR3 length is 18 residues. The CDR3 region has the DNA TGTGCCAGTAGTTTGGCAAGTCAAGGGGGCATGAGCAATCAGCCCCAGCATTTT. As protein: CASSLASQGGMSNQPQHF.

This chain uses TRBV6-5 with TRBJ1-5; TRBD1 might be the D (6 bases). Germline values: CDR1 MNHEY, CDR2 SVGAGI. This CDR3 contains 14 residues. V was shortened by 8 bases and J by 5 bases, with 16 bases between the two germline ends. CDR3 amino acids: CASCSWTEHQPQHF. In DNA, the CDR3 is TGTGCCAGCTGTTCCTGGACAGAGCATCAGCCCCAGCATTTT.

This chain uses TRBV19 with TRBJ2-5, with 7 bases fitting TRBD1. In germline, CDR1 is LNHDA, CDR2 SQIVND (reference sequence). This CDR3 region has 15 residues. With V trimmed by 4 bases and J by 1 base, 6 bases remained unmatched. CDR3 coding DNA: TGTGCCAGTAGTAGGGACAGCTACTTCCAAGAGACCCAGTACTTC. It encodes CASSRDSYFQETQYF.

This chain uses TRBV30 with TRBJ1-4; possibly TRBD1 for D (5 bases). CDR1 is GTSNPN and CDR2 is SVGIG in the germline V gene (reference sequence). CDR3 length: 13 amino acids. V gave up 0 bases and J gave up 6 bases, with 8 bases separating them. The CDR3 nucleotides read TGTGCCTGGAGTGTTACAGGTCATGAAAAACTGTTTTTT. Protein product: CAWSVTGHEKLFF.

This chain links TRBV27 with TRBJ1-2; a weak D match, TRBD1 (6 bases). Per germline, CDR1 MNHEY and CDR2 SMNVEV (reference sequence). The CDR3 runs 15 residues. V lost 5 bases and J lost 7, with 20 bases in between. The CDR3 region is CASSPIGGARGGYTF. The CDR3, as DNA: TGTGCCAGCAGTCCAATAGGGGGGGCGCGTGGTGGCTACACCTTC.

This clone was counted a single time. This sequence joins TRBV19 and TRBJ1-1, with D unresolved. CDR3 size: 16 residues. The germline CDR1 and CDR2 sequences are LNHDA and SQIVND (reference sequence). V lost 3 bases and J lost 0, with 14 bases in between. The CDR3 spells CASSMSNSYMNTEAFF. For the CDR3, the DNA is TGTGCCAGTAGTATGTCGAACAGCTACATGAACACTGAAGCTTTCTTT.

The chain couples TRBV14 to TRBJ1-3; maybe TRBD1 (5 bases). The CDR3 contains 15 residues. V was trimmed by 4 bases and J by 9 bases, leaving 19 bases between them. Germline V lookup: CDR1 SGHDN, CDR2 FVKESK. CDR3 protein: CASSRKTVTWSTIYF. As DNA, the CDR3 is TGTGCCAGCAGCCGAAAGACAGTAACATGGAGCACCATATATTTT.

The rearrangement links TRBV30 to TRBJ1-4; no clear D gene. Germline assignment: CDR1 GTSNPN and CDR2 SVGIG (reference sequence). CDR3 length: 18 residues. The V gene lost 2 bases and the J gene lost 5 bases, with 24 bases spanning the gap. The CDR3 region is CAWSPIWPPGDRNEKLFF. In nucleotides, the CDR3 is TGTGCCTGGAGTCCCATTTGGCCGCCGGGTGATCGGAATGAAAAACTGTTTTTT.